This TCR beta chain was identified during a study of OX40 agonist ivuxolimab in advanced cancers. Study-level background: The costimulatory receptor OX40 (CD134) was targeted by ivuxolimab, a fully human IgG2 agonistic monoclonal antibody. Intravenous ivuxolimab was administered to patients every 2 weeks at six dose levels: 0.01, 0.1, 0.3, 1.5, 3 and 10 mg/kg. Among the roughly 54 dose-escalation patients, some 19 had hepatocellular carcinoma, around 15 melanoma, 9 renal cell carcinoma and 9 head and neck cancer. The dose-escalation cohort was about 83% male with a mean age of approximately 60 years, ranging from roughly 20 to 80. Prior anti-PD-1, anti-PD-L1 or anti-CTLA-4 therapy was permitted, and 30% to 45% of dose-escalation patients had received checkpoint inhibitors. Partial responses occurred in three dose-escalation patients: two with cutaneous melanoma and one with hepatocellular carcinoma. The point of sequencing TCRbeta in the periphery was to test whether ivuxolimab changed TCR sequence diversity and drove clonal T-cell expansion. The paper describes the monotherapy dose-escalation part (N = 52 patients) of the phase I trial of ivuxolimab. The study at large found these results: At doses from 0.1 to 3.0 mg/kg, clonal expansion was seen in both CD4+ and CD8+ blood T cells between baseline and week 6. In the 0.1-3.0 mg/kg groups, partial responders had among the lowest normalized peripheral clonal expansion, particularly in CD8+ T cells. The antigen specificity of the peripheral T cells that underwent clonal expansion was not determined. After ivuxolimab, expanded clones were on average more numerous among CD8+ T cells than among CD4+ T cells. Low levels of normalized T-cell clonal expansion were also seen in some patients who did not respond.

From its cysteine to its phenylalanine, the CDR3 spans 12 amino acids. CDR3 DNA only is kept here, 36 bases in frame from base 1. The junction shows trimming of 2 bases on V and 7 bases on J, plus 3 bases between the germline ends. The germline V gene sets CDR1 to MDHEN and CDR2 to SYDVKM. The trial excluded patients who had a history of autoimmune disease or who were on systemic immunosuppression. Peripheral blood for TCR sequencing was collected from all dose cohorts at baseline, on cycle 4 day 1, and on cycle 7 day 1. The samples were taken from a phase I, first-in-human, multicenter, open-label dose-escalation trial of ivuxolimab. The trial enrolled adults with locally advanced or metastatic head and neck squamous cell, hepatocellular, melanoma or renal cell carcinoma. Before TCR sequencing, CD4+ T cells and CD8+ T cells from peripheral blood were sorted into separate populations. Genomic DNA was extracted from sorted cells for sequencing of the TCRbeta CDR3 region. The immunoSEQ Assay was used to sequence the TCRbeta CDR3 regions. TCRdb took this table from immuneACCESS and kept in-frame rearrangements with V and J called. Such tables lack part of the clones; where checked against another copy, unresolved V genes explain under half of the gap, and the rest is unexplained. The sample table shows 60,000 to 70,000 clones, and 85% to 90% are seen once. The ten biggest clones cover about 2% of the sample.

With respect to this clone: No cognate antigen has been identified for it. No per-base quality is available; no much larger clone lies one base away. The identical CDR3 is also encoded by other nucleotide sequences in the sample.

The sequence came from an adult with an advanced solid tumor such as melanoma, head and neck, liver or kidney cancer. The chain is encoded by TRBV28 joined to TRBJ1-6, with the identity of the D gene unclear. Sequencing was performed on CD4+ or CD8+ T cells sorted from blood, taken in a trial of the OX40 agonist ivuxolimab. The sequenced DNA is TGTGCCAGCAGTTTACGCAATTCACCCCTCCACTTT. This encodes CASSLRNSPLHF.